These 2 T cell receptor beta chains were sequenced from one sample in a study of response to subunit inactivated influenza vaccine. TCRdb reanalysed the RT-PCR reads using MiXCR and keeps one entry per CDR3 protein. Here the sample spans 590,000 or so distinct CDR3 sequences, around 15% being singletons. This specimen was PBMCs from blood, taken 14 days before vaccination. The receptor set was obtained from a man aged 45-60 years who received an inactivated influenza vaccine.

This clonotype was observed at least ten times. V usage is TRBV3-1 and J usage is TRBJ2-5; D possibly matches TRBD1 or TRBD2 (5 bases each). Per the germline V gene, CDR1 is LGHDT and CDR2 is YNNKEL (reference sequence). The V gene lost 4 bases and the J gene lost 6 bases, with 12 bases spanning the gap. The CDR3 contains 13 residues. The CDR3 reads CASSPPGLQTQYF. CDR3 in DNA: TGTGCCAGCAGCCCACCGGGGCTACAGACCCAGTACTTC.

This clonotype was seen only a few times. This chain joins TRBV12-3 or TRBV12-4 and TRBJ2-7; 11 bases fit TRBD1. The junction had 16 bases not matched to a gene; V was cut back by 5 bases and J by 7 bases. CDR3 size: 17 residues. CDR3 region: CASSQYGQGAKKREQYF. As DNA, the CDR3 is TGTGCCAGCAGTCAATACGGACAGGGGGCGAAGAAAAGAGAGCAGTACTTC.